This T cell receptor (beta chain) was retrieved from a study of blood T cells in healthy people across ages. Study results and caveats: Unsorted PBMCs blocked a conclusive comparison of naive and antigen-experienced cells. Higher diversity, along with more naive CD4+ cells, distinguished long-lived donors from aged donors.

Peripheral blood from each donor was collected in a volume of 8 to 10 milliliters. With respect to this clonotype: Its specificity is unknown.

In germline, CDR1 is SEHNR, CDR2 FQNEAQ (reference sequence). V dropped 1 base and J dropped 4 bases, with 10 bases sitting between them. This CDR3 spans 14 amino acids. Combining a sample-barcoded 5' primer with a J-beta primer mix, a second PCR ran for about 7 to 11 cycles. A minimum of 2.5 million CDR3-containing paired-end reads was obtained for each sample. MiXCR was run by TCRdb on the 5' RACE reads, yielding one entry per CDR3 protein. This table has under 850,000 distinct CDR3 sequences, 35% to 40% appearing once. This TCR was sampled from a man between 18 and 29 years old in good health. The chain employs TRBV7-9 and TRBJ1-2, with no clear D. The sample was blood. CDR3 DNA sequence: TGTGCCAGCAGCTTAGGGCCTGAGAGCTATGGCTACACCTTC. Translating gives CASSLGPESYGYTF.